The entry below describes one TCR beta chain. This sample is drawn from a study of OX40 agonist ivuxolimab in advanced cancers. After removal of 2 bases from V and 3 bases from J, the junction contained 3 bases not matched to a gene. Germline assignment: CDR1 MNHEY and CDR2 SVGAGI. The length of the CDR3 is 15 residues. Some clones are missing from TCRdb's copy, which holds only in-frame ones; the method was immunoSEQ multiplex PCR. The sample consists of about 28,000 clones, approximately 88% of them appearing once. V is TRBV6-5 and J is TRBJ2-2; 7 nucleotides match TRBD2. The sequenced sample was CD4+ or CD8+ T cells sorted from blood, obtained in a trial of the OX40 agonist ivuxolimab. The TCR comes from an adult with an advanced solid tumor such as melanoma, head and neck, liver or kidney cancer. CDR3 in amino acids: CASSYEGLYTGELFF. CDR3 nucleotide sequence: TGTGCCAGCAGTTACGAGGGACTATACACCGGGGAGCTGTTTTTT.